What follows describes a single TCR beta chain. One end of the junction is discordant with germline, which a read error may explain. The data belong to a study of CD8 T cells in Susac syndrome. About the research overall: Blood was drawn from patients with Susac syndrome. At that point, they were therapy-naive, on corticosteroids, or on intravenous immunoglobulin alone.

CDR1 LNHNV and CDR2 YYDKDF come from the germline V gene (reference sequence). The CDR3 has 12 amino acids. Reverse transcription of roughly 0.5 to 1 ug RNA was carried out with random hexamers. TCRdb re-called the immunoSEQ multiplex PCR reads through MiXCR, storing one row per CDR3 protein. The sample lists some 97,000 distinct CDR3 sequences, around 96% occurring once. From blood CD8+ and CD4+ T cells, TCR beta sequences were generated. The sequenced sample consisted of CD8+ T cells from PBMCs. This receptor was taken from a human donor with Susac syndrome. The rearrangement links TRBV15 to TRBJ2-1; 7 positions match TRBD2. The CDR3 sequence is CATSRDWEGRIF. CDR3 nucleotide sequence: TGTGCCACCAGCAGAGATTGGGAGGGACGGATCTTC.